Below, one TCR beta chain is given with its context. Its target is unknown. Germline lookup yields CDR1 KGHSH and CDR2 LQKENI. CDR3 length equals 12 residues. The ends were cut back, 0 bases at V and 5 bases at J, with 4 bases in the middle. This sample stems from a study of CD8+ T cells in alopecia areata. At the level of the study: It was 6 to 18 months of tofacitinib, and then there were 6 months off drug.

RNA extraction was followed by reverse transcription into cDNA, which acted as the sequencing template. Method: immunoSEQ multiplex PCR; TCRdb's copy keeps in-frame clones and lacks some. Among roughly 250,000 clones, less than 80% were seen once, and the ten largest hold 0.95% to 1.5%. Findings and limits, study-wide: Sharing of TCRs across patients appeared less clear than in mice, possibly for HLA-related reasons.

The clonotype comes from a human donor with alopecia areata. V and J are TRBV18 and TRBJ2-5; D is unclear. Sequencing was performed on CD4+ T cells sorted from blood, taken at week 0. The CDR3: CASSPPDETQYF. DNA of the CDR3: TGTGCCAGCTCACCACCGGATGAGACCCAGTACTTC.